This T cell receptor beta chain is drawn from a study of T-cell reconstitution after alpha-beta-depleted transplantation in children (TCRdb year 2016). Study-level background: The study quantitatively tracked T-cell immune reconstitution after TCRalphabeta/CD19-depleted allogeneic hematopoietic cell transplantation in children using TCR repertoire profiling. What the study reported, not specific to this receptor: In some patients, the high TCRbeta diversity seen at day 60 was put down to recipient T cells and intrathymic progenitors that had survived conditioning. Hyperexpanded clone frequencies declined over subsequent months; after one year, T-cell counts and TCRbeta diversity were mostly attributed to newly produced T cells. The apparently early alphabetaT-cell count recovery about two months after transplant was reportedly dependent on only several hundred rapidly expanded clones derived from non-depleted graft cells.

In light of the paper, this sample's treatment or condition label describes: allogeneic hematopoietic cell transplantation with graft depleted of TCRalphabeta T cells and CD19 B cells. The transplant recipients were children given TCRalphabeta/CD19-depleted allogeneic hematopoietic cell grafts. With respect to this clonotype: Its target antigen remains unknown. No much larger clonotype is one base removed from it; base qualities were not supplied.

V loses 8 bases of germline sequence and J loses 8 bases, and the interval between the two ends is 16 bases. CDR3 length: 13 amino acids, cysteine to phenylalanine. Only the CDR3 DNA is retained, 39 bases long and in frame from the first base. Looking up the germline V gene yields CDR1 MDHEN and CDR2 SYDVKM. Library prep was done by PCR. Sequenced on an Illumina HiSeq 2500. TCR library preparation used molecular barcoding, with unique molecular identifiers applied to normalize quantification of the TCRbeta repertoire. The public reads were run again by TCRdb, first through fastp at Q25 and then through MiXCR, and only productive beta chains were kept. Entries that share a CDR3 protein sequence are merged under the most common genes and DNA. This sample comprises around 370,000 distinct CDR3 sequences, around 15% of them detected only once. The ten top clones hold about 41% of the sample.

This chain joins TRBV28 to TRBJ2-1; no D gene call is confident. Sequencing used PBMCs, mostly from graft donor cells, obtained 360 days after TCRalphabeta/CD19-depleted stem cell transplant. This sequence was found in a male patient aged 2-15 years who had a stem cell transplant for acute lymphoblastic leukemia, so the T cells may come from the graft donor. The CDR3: CASQQPDLDEQFF. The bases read TGTGCCAGCCAACAGCCCGACCTCGATGAGCAGTTCTTC.